The sequence of this T cell receptor beta chain was determined in a study of graft-versus-host responses after intestinal transplantation (dated by TCRdb to the early 2020s). Regarding the study in general: The transplants that recipients received were multivisceral, liver-intestinal, or isolated intestinal. Every recipient was given anti-thymocyte globulin induction, followed by 2 to 3 years of maintenance tacrolimus and steroids. Bulk TCR-beta CDR3 sequencing was used to track graft-versus-host and host-versus-graft alloreactive T cell clones in the graft, circulation and bone marrow after intestinal transplantation. To identify alloreactive clones, pre-transplant mixed lymphocyte reaction products were sequenced and then compared with unstimulated pre-transplant donor and recipient T cells. The cohort enrolled about two dozen intestinal transplant recipients including one retransplant, and a few patients lacking pretransplant specimens were excluded. Donor T cell macrochimerism was defined as a peak of at least 4% donor T cells among recipient peripheral blood mononuclear cells. Instead of going to the commercial service, samples from a few later patients were sequenced in-house on an Illumina MiSeq and processed with MiXCR.

On the study overall, not on this receptor specifically: GvH clones turned up in recipient bone marrow, with some appearing earlier in ileal mucosa or blood, a pattern consistent with an intestinal mucosal origin. Conclusions were limited by the relatively low number and heterogeneity of intestinal transplant patients. High GvH to HvG T cell clonal ratios were observed in the allografts of patients with donor T cell macrochimerism. Early after transplant, peak levels of circulating GvH clones were associated with declines in HvG clones.

Turning to this clone: Its antigen is not yet known. The input lacks base qualities; no much larger clone sits a single base away.

Receptors were amplified or captured by the immunoSEQ multiplex PCR assay. For most patients, genomic DNA was isolated using the Qiagen DNeasy Blood and Tissue Kit and was shipped frozen to Adaptive Biotechnologies for TCR sequencing. For most patients, high-throughput TCR-beta CDR3 sequencing of genomic DNA was performed by Adaptive Biotechnologies. The original pipeline was this. TCR sequencing data were retrieved from Adaptive's ImmunoSEQ software for 15 to 20 patients, whereas three other patients were processed with MiXCR and VDJtools. To correct CD4 versus CD8 sorting errors, any sequence found in both subsets at a frequency ratio below 5:1 was removed. CDR3 nucleotide sequences shared by donor and recipient were removed because the origin of these sequences could not be assigned. To be classed as alloreactive, a clone needed at least 2-fold expansion over unstimulated cells and a minimum CFSE-low frequency of 0.002% (template counts) or 0.001% (read counts). Clones detected in sequenced pre-transplant spleen, lymph node, or MLR CFSE-low populations of the donor or recipient were defined as mappable. The cumulative frequency of alloreactive clones was calculated as a percentage of all sequences, weighted by copy number. TCRdb took this table from immuneACCESS and kept in-frame rearrangements with V and J called. Such tables lack part of the clones; where checked against another copy, unresolved V genes explain under half of the gap, and the rest is unexplained. Clonal size and the V and J genes are those of that table, whereas D and trimming came from the DNA. Present in this sample are 100,000 to 120,000 clones, roughly 95% of which were seen just once. The ten most abundant clones make up roughly 0.5% of the sample.

This specimen's time point label, interpreted: cells obtained before transplantation from donor or recipient. CD3+CD4+ and CD3+CD8+ populations were FACS-sorted from unstimulated pre-transplant donor and recipient cells taken from spleen or lymph nodes. The material sequenced was unstimulated CD8+ T cells sorted from spleen or lymph node cells, taken before intestinal transplant. The clonotype was recovered from a human donor who received an intestinal transplant.

The sequenced DNA is TGTGCCAGCAGTTTCCGATATATTTGGGGGGGGCAGGGCGGTCAGCCCCAGCATTTT. Translation gives CASSFRYIWGGQGGQPQHF. This chain is built from TRBV28 and TRBJ1-5, with a tentative D gene TRBD1 over 6 matching bases. The CDR3 holds 19 amino acids from the cysteine to the phenylalanine. The entry retains the CDR3 DNA only, 57 bases that are in frame from base 1. V was cut back by 3 bases and J by 6 bases, leaving a gap of 27 bases between them. CDR1 and CDR2 are read off the germline V gene as MDHEN and SYDVKM.